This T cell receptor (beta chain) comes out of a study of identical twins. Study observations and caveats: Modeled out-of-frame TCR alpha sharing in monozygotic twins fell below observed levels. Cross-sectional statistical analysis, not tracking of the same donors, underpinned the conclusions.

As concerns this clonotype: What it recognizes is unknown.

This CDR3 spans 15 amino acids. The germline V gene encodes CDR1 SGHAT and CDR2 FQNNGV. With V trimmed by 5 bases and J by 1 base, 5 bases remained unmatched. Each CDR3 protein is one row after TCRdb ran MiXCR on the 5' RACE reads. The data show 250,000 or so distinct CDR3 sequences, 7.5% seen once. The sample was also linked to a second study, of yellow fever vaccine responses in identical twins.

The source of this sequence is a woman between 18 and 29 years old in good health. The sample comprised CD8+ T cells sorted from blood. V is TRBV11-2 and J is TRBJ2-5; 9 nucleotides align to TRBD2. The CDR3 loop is CASSLVAGAQETQYF. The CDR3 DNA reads TGTGCCAGCAGCCTAGTAGCGGGGGCCCAAGAGACCCAGTACTTC.